This T cell receptor beta chain originates from a study of blood T cell repertoires in COVID-19. For the study at large: The cDNA or gDNA used as material had been derived from T cells, B-cell-depleted T cells, or PBMCs.

The CDR3 contains 15 residues. CDR1 and CDR2 from the germline V gene are SQVTM and ANQGSEA. Losses at the gene ends were 2 bases for V and 0 bases for J; bases not matched to a gene: 3. The protocol was immunoSEQ multiplex PCR, while the TCRdb copy is restricted to in-frame clones and leaves out a portion. The profile shows some 490,000 clones, 70% to 90% of them singletons. Recruits, aged roughly 18 to 95 years, lived in 20 to 30 US areas. Categorization into cohorts depended on clinical history that participants reported. For recovered donors of Cohort 3, there were two negative PCRs, clearance, or symptom resolution.

The source material was PBMCs or T cells enriched from blood (not recorded which). The chain recombines TRBV29-1 with TRBJ2-1; TRBD1 agrees at 8 bases. This receptor was taken from a woman aged 60 to 75 who had recovered from COVID-19. The CDR3 region has the DNA TGCAGCGTTGAATGGACAGGGCTCTCCTACAATGAGCAGTTCTTC. It encodes CSVEWTGLSYNEQFF.